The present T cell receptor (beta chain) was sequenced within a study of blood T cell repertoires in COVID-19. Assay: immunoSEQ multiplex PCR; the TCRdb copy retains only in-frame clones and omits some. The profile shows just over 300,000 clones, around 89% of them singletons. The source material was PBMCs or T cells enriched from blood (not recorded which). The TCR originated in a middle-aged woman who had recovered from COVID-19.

The CDR3, as DNA: TGTGCCAGCTCACCACCGCGAGCGGGGGGGTCCTACAATGAGCAGTTCTTC. As protein: CASSPPRAGGSYNEQFF. This rearrangement joins TRBV18 to TRBJ2-1, with 10 positions matching TRBD2. J gave up 1 base and V 0 bases, and 3 bases lay outside the gene matches. The CDR3 is made up of 17 amino acids. Looked up from germline, CDR1 is KGHSH and CDR2 is LQKENI.